This T cell receptor beta chain was identified during a study of shared clonotypes between healthy human individuals. The V gene's germline CDR1 is MNHEY and CDR2 SVGAGI. The CDR3 has 14 amino acids. Trimming removed 6 bases from V and 2 bases from J; junction bases left unmatched: 4. This clone has a count of ten or more. Libraries were prepared by immunoSEQ multiplex PCR; TCRdb keeps only in-frame clonotypes and omits some of them. This sample has 400,000 to 500,000 clones, with 70% to 80% found just once. Sample: PBMCs. The clonotype originates from a woman in her forties in good health. Some clones in this sample may be carry-over from other donors' samples. The J gene is TRBJ2-7, the V gene TRBV6-5; 10 nucleotides agree with TRBD2. CDR3: CASSPSGSTYEQYF. DNA of the CDR3: TGTGCCAGCAGCCCTAGCGGGAGTACCTACGAGCAGTACTTC.